This entry lists 13 T cell receptor beta chains sequenced from one sample in a study of CD8 T cells in ankylosing spondylitis (dated by TCRdb to the late 2010s). Receptors were amplified or captured by 5' RACE. The reads were generated on an Illumina HiSeq 2500. Using fastp trimming at Q25 and MiXCR clonotype assembly, TCRdb reanalyzed the public sequencing data and kept in-frame beta chains. Under each unique CDR3 protein, matching rows form one entry showing the most common genes and DNA. This sample holds about 210,000 distinct CDR3 sequences; just under 7.5% were observed only once. Of the sample, approximately 15% falls within the top ten clones. Here is what the overall study found, with its caveats: Blood from ankylosing spondylitis patients appeared to be characterized by a TCR beta motif composed of eight or nine highly homologous amino acid variants.

The antigens these receptors bind are not known. Specimen: blood, either unsorted or a sorted T cell fraction (not recorded which). The origin of the receptors is a male donor with ankylosing spondylitis.

This clonotype has ten or more counts. The chain uses TRBV14 and TRBJ1-3; D unresolved. The CDR3 spans 12 residues. V lost 5 bases and J 2 bases, leaving 4 bases between the germline ends. The germline V gene has CDR1 SGHDN and CDR2 FVKESK. CDR3 bases: TGTGCCAGCAGCGCCCCTGGAAACACCATATATTTT. Encoded protein: CASSAPGNTIYF. The entire variable domain, with the rest obtained from reference TRBV14 and TRBJ1-3, is as follows: EAGVTQFPSHSVIEKGQTVTLRCDPISGHDNLYWYRRVMGKEIKFLLHFVKESKQDESGMPNNRFLAERTGGTYSTLKVQPAELEDSGVYFCASSAPGNTIYFGEGSWLTVV.

V is TRBV20-1 and J is TRBJ2-1; possibly TRBD1 for D (6 bases). The CDR3 contains 15 residues. Trimming removed 3 bases at V and 6 bases at J, with 18 bases between. The germline V gene encodes CDR1 DFQATT and CDR2 SNEGSKA (reference sequence). CDR3: CSASGDAGAGNEQFF. As DNA, the CDR3 is TGCAGTGCTAGTGGGGACGCAGGGGCGGGCAATGAGCAGTTCTTC.

The chain combines TRBV5-1 with TRBJ2-1; 11 nucleotides line up with TRBD2. V dropped 0 bases and J dropped 8; count of bases not matched to a gene: 7. CDR3 length: 16 amino acids. Germline V CDR1 and CDR2: SGHRS, YFSETQ. CDR3 DNA: TGCGCCAGCAGCTTGGCGGGTAGCGGGGGGGCGGATGAGCAGTTCTTC. This codes for CASSLAGSGGADEQFF.

This clonotype has a count of ten or more. This chain uses TRBV4-1 with TRBJ1-6; D unresolved. This CDR3 comprises 15 residues. The ends were cut back, 1 base at V and 0 bases at J, with 4 bases in the middle. The V gene's germline CDR1 is MGHRA and CDR2 YSYEKL. DNA for the CDR3: TGCGCCAGCAGCCAAGGGTCCTCCTATAATTCACCCCTCCACTTT. Translating it yields CASSQGSSYNSPLHF.

This clonotype has more than one count but fewer than ten. The rearrangement joins TRBV6-5 to TRBJ2-7; tentatively, D is TRBD2 (6 bases). Trimming shortened V by 0 bases and J by 1 base, and 10 bases separated the two germline ends. Germline V lookup: CDR1 MNHEY, CDR2 SVGAGI. The CDR3 consists of 15 residues. The CDR3 protein is CASSYSRGLSYEQYF. The CDR3 DNA follows: TGTGCCAGCAGTTACTCGCGGGGACTTTCCTACGAGCAGTACTTC.

V and J are TRBV4-3 and TRBJ1-6, with TRBD1 identical over 9 bases. Trimming removed 0 bases from V and 6 bases from J; junction bases left unmatched: 6. This CDR3 region has 17 residues. Per germline, CDR1 LGHNA and CDR2 YSLEER. CDR3 DNA sequence: TGCGCCAGCAGCCAAGATCCGGGGACAGGGCTTAATTCACCCCTCCACTTT. Its protein product is CASSQDPGTGLNSPLHF.

In this sample, this clonotype turned up many times. The rearrangement joins TRBV20-1 to TRBJ2-7; the D call may be TRBD1 or TRBD2 (6 bases each). CDR3 size: 16 residues. Per germline, CDR1 DFQATT and CDR2 SNEGSKA (reference sequence). Trimming took off 0 bases at V and 2 bases at J, with 17 bases between the two ends. CDR3 DNA sequence: TGCAGTGCTAGAGAATTGGGGGGCCCAAACCCCTACGAGCAGTACTTC. Translation: CSARELGGPNPYEQYF.

The chain has TRBV7-9 and TRBJ1-4; tentatively, D is TRBD1 (6 bases). This CDR3 contains 17 residues. Germline assignment: CDR1 SEHNR and CDR2 FQNEAQ (reference sequence). Trimming cost V 6 bases and J 7 bases, with 24 bases left between them. The CDR3 DNA reads as TGTGCCAGCAGTACCCGGGACAAGCGCCACCAGGGTGAAAAACTGTTTTTT. It specifies CASSTRDKRHQGEKLFF.

This clonotype was detected a few times. The chain uses TRBV28 and TRBJ2-7; D is uncertain. CDR3 size: 13 residues. Trimming took off 3 bases at V and 2 bases at J, with 8 bases between the two ends. CDR1 is MDHEN and CDR2 is SYDVKM in the germline V gene. CDR3 bases: TGTGCCAGCAGTTTTTCAATCGCCTACGAGCAGTACTTC. Amino acid sequence: CASSFSIAYEQYF. The whole variable domain, remainder taken from reference TRBV28 and TRBJ2-7, is DVKVTQSSRYLVKRTGEKVFLECVQDMDHENMFWYRQDPGLGLRLIYFSYDVKMKEKGDIPEGYSVSREKKERFSLILESASTNQTSMYLCASSFSIAYEQYFGPGTRLTVT.

This clonotype has just a few counts. The chain couples TRBV13 to TRBJ2-2; 11 nucleotides match TRBD2. The CDR3 totals 16 residues. The V gene's germline CDR1 is PRHDT and CDR2 FYEKMQ (reference sequence). V lost 5 bases and J lost 5; bases outside the gene matches: 7. The CDR3 sequence is CASSLGLAGRTGELFF. CDR3 nucleotides: TGTGCCAGCAGCCTCGGACTAGCGGGTAGAACCGGGGAGCTGTTTTTT.

This clonotype was seen many times. The chain links TRBV28 to TRBJ2-1, with D unresolved. Germline V gene data show CDR1 as MDHEN and CDR2 as SYDVKM. Trimming took 4 bases from V and 8 from J, leaving 9 bases between them. The CDR3 sequence is 12 residues long. Here the CDR3 reads CASSSPWDEQFF. In DNA, the CDR3 is TGTGCCAGCAGTTCCCCATGGGATGAGCAGTTCTTC.

This clonotype was detected ten times or more. The chain uses TRBV4-1 and TRBJ2-1; 9 bases line up with TRBD1. This CDR3 is 14 amino acids long. Germline V gene data show CDR1 as MGHRA and CDR2 as YSYEKL. The J segment lost 8 bases and the V segment lost 3 bases, leaving 5 bases of the junction unmatched. Here the CDR3 reads CASSHYRTGDEQFF. The DNA for the CDR3 is TGCGCCAGCAGCCATTATAGGACAGGGGATGAGCAGTTCTTC.

Written as DNA, the CDR3 is TGTGCCAGCAGCACACCCGGCAAGGAGCCCAACACCGGGGAGCTGTTTTTT. Translating it yields CASSTPGKEPNTGELFF. The chain couples TRBV21-1 to TRBJ2-2; the table's D gene call, TRBD1, was not cross checked with the DNA. TRBV21-1 is listed as a pseudogene. The CDR3 contains 17 residues.